The TCR beta chain described here comes from a study of T cells in women clearing cervical HPV infection. Turning to the study itself: Only a few women had HLA typing results available.

As concerns this clone: The read ends 3 residues early relative to the CDR3; the germline J gene fills the gap.

Profiling relied on immunoSEQ multiplex PCR, and the TCRdb table lists in-frame clones only, not all of them. Its table lists 25,000 to 30,000 clones. Germline values: CDR1 KGHSH, CDR2 LQKENI. V trimming: 6 bases; J trimming: 2 bases; junction bases outside the gene matches: 9. This CDR3 contains 15 residues. This TCR was sampled from a woman between 18 and 70 years old with a cervical HPV16 infection that either progressed to CIN3+ or cleared (not recorded which). The rearrangement joins TRBV18 to TRBJ2-5; 7 bases are shared with TRBD1. Sequenced sample: blood buffy coat. Partial CDR3 DNA: TGTGCCAGCTCGCTTACAGTGGGACAGCAAGAGACC. Translating gives CASSLTVGQQET. The CDR3 as a whole reads CASSLTVGQQETQYF.